This note documents a single T cell receptor beta chain sequence. These data come from a study of T cell responses to AZD1222 COVID-19 vaccine. For the study at large: Investigators merged groups given second doses at roughly 4 or roughly 12 weeks.

Germline values: CDR1 SGHVS, CDR2 FQNEAQ. The CDR3 spans 16 residues. Losses at the gene ends were 1 base for V and 3 bases for J; bases not matched to a gene: 7. Only in-frame clones appear in the TCRdb table, and some are missing; sequencing was by immunoSEQ multiplex PCR. The sample includes about 190,000 clones, approximately 94% of them seen just once. The chain combines TRBV7-8 with TRBJ1-1; TRBD1 matches 8 bases. The material was peripheral blood, obtained on day 0 of AZD1222 vaccination. The TCR sequence derives from an adult in good health. The CDR3 is CASSLGQGARDTEAFF. DNA of the CDR3: TGTGCCAGCAGCTTAGGGCAGGGGGCGCGGGACACTGAAGCTTTCTTT.